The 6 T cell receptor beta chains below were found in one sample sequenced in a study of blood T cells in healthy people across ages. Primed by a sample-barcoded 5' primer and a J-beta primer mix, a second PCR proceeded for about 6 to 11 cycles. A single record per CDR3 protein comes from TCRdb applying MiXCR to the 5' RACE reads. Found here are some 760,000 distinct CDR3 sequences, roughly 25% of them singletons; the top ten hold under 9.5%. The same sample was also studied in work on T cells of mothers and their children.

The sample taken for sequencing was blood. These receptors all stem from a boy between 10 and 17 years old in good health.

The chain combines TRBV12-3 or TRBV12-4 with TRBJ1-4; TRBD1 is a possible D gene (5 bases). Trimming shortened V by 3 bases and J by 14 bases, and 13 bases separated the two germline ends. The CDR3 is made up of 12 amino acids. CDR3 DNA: TGTGCCAGCAGTTTCGGACCCGGGGGGCTGTTTTTT. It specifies CASSFGPGGLFF.

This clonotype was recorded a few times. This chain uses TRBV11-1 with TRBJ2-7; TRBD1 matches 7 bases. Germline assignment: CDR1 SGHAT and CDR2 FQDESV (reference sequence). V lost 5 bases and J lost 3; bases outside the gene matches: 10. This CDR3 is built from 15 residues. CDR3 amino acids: CASSAYPTGNYEQYF. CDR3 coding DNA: TGTGCCAGCAGCGCCTATCCGACAGGGAACTACGAGCAGTACTTC.

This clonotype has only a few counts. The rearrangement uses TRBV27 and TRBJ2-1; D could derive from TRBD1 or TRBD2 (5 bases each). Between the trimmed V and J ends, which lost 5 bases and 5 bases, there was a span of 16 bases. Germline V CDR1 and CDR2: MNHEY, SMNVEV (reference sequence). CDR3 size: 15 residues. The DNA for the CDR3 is TGTGCCAGCAGTATCCGGGACCTGGTGAACAATGAGCAGTTCTTC. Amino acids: CASSIRDLVNNEQFF.

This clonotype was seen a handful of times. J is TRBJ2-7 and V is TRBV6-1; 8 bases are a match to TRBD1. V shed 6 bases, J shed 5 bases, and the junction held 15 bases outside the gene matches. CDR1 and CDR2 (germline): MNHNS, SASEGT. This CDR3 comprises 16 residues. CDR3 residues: CASSSPGQGRYNEQYF. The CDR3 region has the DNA TGTGCCAGCAGCTCTCCCGGACAGGGACGGTATAACGAGCAGTACTTC.

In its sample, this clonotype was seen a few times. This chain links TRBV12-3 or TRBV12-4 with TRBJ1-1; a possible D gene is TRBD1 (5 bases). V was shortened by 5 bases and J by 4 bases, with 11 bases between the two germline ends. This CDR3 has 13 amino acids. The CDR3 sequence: CASSPHGGTEAFF. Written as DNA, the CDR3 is TGTGCCAGCAGTCCCCACGGGGGCACTGAAGCTTTCTTT.

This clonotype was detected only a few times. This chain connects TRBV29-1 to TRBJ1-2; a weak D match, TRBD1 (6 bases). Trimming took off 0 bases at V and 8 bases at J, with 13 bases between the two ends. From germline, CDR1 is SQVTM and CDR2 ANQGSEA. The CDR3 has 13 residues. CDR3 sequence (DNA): TGCAGCGTTGAAGATCAACAGGGAGAAGGCTACACCTTC. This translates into CSVEDQQGEGYTF.